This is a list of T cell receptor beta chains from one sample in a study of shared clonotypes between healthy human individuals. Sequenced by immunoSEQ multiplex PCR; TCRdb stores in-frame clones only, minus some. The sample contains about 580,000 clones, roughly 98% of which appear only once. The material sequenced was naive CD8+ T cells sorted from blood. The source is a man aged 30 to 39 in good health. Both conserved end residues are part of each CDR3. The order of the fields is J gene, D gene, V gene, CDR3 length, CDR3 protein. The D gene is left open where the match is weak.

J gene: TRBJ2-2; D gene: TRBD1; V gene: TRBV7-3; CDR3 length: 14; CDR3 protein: CASSSRQGSGELFF
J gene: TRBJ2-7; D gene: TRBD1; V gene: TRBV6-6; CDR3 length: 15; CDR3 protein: CASSYAGTATYEQYF
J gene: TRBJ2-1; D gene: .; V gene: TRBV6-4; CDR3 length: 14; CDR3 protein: CACRTVYSYNEQFF
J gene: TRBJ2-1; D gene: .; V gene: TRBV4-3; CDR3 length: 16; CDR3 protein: CASSQDSEQGYNEQFF
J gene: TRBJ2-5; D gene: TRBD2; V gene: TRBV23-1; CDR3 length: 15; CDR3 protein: CASSQMTSGEETQYF
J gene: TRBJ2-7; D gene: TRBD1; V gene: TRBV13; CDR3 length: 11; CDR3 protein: CASSYRGEQYF
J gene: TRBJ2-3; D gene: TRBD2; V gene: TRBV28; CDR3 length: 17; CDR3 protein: CASSPRTSGSRADTQYF
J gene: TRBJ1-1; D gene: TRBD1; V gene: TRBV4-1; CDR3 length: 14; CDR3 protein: CASSQGQTPGGAFF
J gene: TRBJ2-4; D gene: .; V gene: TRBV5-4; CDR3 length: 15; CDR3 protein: CASSTGRAAKNIQYF
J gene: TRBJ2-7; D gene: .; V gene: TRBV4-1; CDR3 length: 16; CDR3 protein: CASSQDEKRKRYEQYF
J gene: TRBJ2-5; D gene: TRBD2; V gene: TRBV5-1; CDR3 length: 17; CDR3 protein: CASSLTSGREWGETQYF
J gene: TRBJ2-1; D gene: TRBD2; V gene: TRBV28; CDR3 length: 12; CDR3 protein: CASMTRGGEQFF
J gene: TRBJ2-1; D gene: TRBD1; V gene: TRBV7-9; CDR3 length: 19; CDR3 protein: CASSLWDRGSELGWNEQFF
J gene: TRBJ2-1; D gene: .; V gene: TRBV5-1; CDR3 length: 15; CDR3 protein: CASSLFAERVDEQFF
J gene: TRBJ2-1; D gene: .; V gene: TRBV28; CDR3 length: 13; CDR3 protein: CASSLQGAGEQFF
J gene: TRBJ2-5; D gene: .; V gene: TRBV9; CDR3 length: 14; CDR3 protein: CASSPSGLKETQYF
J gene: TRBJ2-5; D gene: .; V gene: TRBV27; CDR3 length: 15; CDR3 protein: CASSFLGQKQETQYF
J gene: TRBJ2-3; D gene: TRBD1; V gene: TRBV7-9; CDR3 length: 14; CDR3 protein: CASSPGQGADTQYF
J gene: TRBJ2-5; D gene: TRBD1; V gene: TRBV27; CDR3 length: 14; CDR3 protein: CASSLLGTEETQYF
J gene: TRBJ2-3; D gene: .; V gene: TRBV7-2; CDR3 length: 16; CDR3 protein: CASTYSRLRFSDTQYF
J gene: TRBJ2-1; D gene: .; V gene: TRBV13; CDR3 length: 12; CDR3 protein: CASSLWGYEQFF
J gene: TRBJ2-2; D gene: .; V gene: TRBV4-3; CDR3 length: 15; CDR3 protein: CASSQVGVRPGELFF
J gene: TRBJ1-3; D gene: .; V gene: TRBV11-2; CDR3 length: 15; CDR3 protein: CASSLSGVGGNTIYF
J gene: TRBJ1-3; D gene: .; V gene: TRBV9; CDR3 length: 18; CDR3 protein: CASSVVVGQDLSGNTIYF
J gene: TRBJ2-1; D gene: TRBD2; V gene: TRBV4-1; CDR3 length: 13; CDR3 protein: CASSQLAGARQFF
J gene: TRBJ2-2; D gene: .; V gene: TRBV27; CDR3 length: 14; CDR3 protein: CASSFSRGTGELFF
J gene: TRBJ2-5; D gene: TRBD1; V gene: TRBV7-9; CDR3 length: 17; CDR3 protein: CASTPRSPKGQGKEQYF
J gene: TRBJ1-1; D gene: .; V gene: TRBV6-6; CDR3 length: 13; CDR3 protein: CASRAYMNTEAFF
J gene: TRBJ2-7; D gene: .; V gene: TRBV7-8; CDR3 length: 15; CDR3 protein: CASSLEAGGMYEQYF
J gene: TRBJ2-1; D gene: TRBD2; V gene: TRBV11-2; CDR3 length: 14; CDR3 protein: CASSLGGSFNEQFF
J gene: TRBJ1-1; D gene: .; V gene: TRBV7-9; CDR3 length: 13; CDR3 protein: CASSSDPITEAFF
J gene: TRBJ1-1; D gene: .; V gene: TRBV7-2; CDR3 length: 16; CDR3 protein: CASSFGQKVLNTEAFF